This T cell receptor beta chain was recovered during a study of cytomegalovirus exposure and HLA in healthy donors. The CDR3 has 17 residues. V shed 0 bases and J 4 bases; nucleotides not matched to a gene: 9. Germline CDR1 reads MGHDK; CDR2 reads SYGVNS. Primers: 60 Vbeta forward and 13 Jbeta reverse. Profiled with immunoSEQ multiplex PCR; TCRdb holds only in-frame clones, not every one. The sample carries 110,000 or so clones, under 85% recorded once. This clone has a single count. The chain has TRBV25-1 and TRBJ1-2; TRBD1 matches 9 bases. The sample consisted of PBMCs. This sequence originates from a man aged 35 to 55 in good health and CMV-seronegative. The CDR3 nucleotides are TGTGCCAGCAGTGAATACGGGACAGGGTGGGGAAGCTATGGCTACACCTTC. As protein: CASSEYGTGWGSYGYTF.